This is a list of T cell receptor beta chains from one sample in a study of identical twins. TCRdb ran MiXCR on the 5' RACE reads and lists one entry per CDR3 protein. The sample consists of about 690,000 distinct CDR3 sequences, around 6% of them appearing once. Material: naive T cells sorted from blood. These receptors originate from a man aged 18 to 29 in good health. Each CDR3 is given with its conserved first and last residue. Fields, in order: J gene, V gene, D gene, clone size, CDR3 protein, CDR3 DNA. D genes are given only for firm matches. A clone size is listed for some rows: how often the clone was seen (once, few, many), or a class if it is expanded.

>TRBJ2-2|TRBV12-3/TRBV12-4|NA|many
CASRAGNTGELFF
TGTGCCAGTCGTGCGGGAAACACCGGGGAGCTGTTTTTT
>TRBJ2-7|TRBV28|TRBD1|few
CASSSTGTGGAEQYF
TGTGCCAGCAGCAGCACCGGGACAGGGGGCGCGGAGCAGTACTTC
>TRBJ2-3|TRBV18|TRBD1|NA
CASSHDRGRGSDTQYF
TGTGCCAGCTCACACGACAGGGGGCGTGGATCAGATACGCAGTATTTT
>TRBJ2-5|TRBV20-1|NA|many
CSAIPQETQYF
TGCAGTGCTATCCCCCAAGAGACCCAGTACTTC
>TRBJ2-2|TRBV7-3|NA|few
CASSFRGTSNTGELFF
TGTGCCAGCAGCTTTCGGGGGACTTCGAACACCGGGGAGCTGTTTTTT
>TRBJ2-1|TRBV5-6|TRBD2|few
CASSLALASGFYNEQFF
TGTGCCAGCAGCTTGGCCCTAGCTAGCGGGTTCTACAATGAGCAGTTCTTC
>TRBJ2-7|TRBV20-1|NA|NA
CSATTTEQYF
TGCAGTGCTACAACTACGGAGCAGTACTTC
>TRBJ2-2|TRBV2|NA|few
CARNVNGELFF
TGTGCCAGGAACGTGAACGGGGAGCTGTTTTTT
>TRBJ2-2|TRBV21-1|NA|many
CASIPVSGMDTGELFF
TGTGCCAGCATCCCAGTATCAGGAATGGACACCGGGGAGCTGTTTTTT
>TRBJ2-3|TRBV27|TRBD2|NA
CASSSAGDLDTQYF
TGTGCCAGCAGTTCTGCGGGAGACTTGGATACGCAGTATTTT
>TRBJ2-3|TRBV11-2|TRBD2|many
CASRLAGPDTQYF
TGTGCCAGCAGATTAGCGGGACCAGATACGCAGTATTTT
>TRBJ2-7|TRBV27|TRBD1|many
CASRKGTGTETYEQYF
TGTGCCAGCAGAAAGGGGACCGGGACAGAGACCTACGAGCAGTACTTC
>TRBJ2-7|TRBV28|TRBD1|many
CASRRTGGSWEQYF
TGTGCCAGCAGGCGGACAGGGGGCTCTTGGGAGCAGTACTTC
>TRBJ1-5|TRBV27|NA|many
CASSLGIPGGNQPQHF
TGTGCCAGCAGCTTGGGGATTCCGGGTGGCAATCAGCCCCAGCATTTT
>TRBJ2-1|TRBV11-2|NA|NA
CASSAPTGWSSGYNEQFF
TGTGCCAGCAGCGCCCCCACGGGCTGGAGTAGCGGATACAATGAGCAGTTCTTC
>TRBJ2-5|TRBV28|NA|many
CASSVGGETQYF
TGTGCCAGCAGCGTAGGAGGAGAGACCCAGTACTTC
>TRBJ2-1|TRBV5-1|NA|many
CASSPLGQAGMPGNEQFF
TGCGCCAGCAGCCCACTCGGGCAGGCGGGAATGCCGGGAAATGAGCAGTTCTTC
>TRBJ2-1|TRBV6-2/TRBV6-3|NA|few
CASTADGYNEQFF
TGTGCCAGCACCGCCGACGGATACAATGAGCAGTTCTTC
>TRBJ1-2|TRBV14|NA|many
CASSQDRFLYGYTF
TGTGCCAGCAGCCAAGATCGGTTTCTCTATGGCTACACCTTC
>TRBJ2-3|TRBV19|TRBD1|many
CASRPGQGSDTQYF
TGTGCCAGTAGACCGGGACAGGGTTCAGATACGCAGTATTTT
>TRBJ2-2|TRBV20-1|TRBD1|once
CSADRMNTGELFF
TGCAGTGCGGACAGGATGAACACCGGGGAGCTGTTTTTT
>TRBJ2-1|TRBV6-2/TRBV6-3|NA|NA
CASTGGPYNEQFF
TGTGCCAGCACCGGGGGCCCCTACAATGAGCAGTTCTTC
>TRBJ2-7|TRBV3-1|TRBD2|many
CASSSSKRGYYEQYF
TGTGCCAGCAGCTCGTCGAAGCGGGGCTACTACGAGCAGTACTTC
>TRBJ2-1|TRBV28|TRBD2|many
CASREGGDNEQFF
TGTGCCAGCCGGGAGGGCGGGGACAATGAGCAGTTCTTC
>TRBJ2-1|TRBV10-3|TRBD2|many
CAILGSSAGANEQFF
TGTGCCATCCTCGGGTCCAGTGCGGGAGCAAATGAGCAGTTCTTC
>TRBJ2-7|TRBV28|NA|many
CASSLAVTSHEQYF
TGTGCCAGCAGTTTAGCGGTGACCTCCCACGAGCAGTACTTC
>TRBJ2-3|TRBV14|TRBD2|many
CASSQSSGRGDTQYF
TGTGCCAGCAGCCAATCTAGCGGGAGAGGGGATACGCAGTATTTT
>TRBJ2-3|TRBV12-3/TRBV12-4|NA|many
CASKRDGSDTQYF
TGTGCCAGCAAAAGGGACGGGTCGGATACGCAGTATTTT
>TRBJ2-7|TRBV5-1|NA|many
CASSLMLGREYEQYF
TGCGCCAGCAGCTTGATGTTGGGCCGGGAGTACGAGCAGTACTTC
>TRBJ2-5|TRBV5-1|NA|NA
CASSLDPGAEETQYF
TGCGCCAGCAGCTTGGACCCGGGGGCAGAAGAGACCCAGTACTTC
>TRBJ2-7|TRBV20-1|NA|many
CSARAGRAPYEQYF
TGCAGTGCCAGAGCAGGCAGGGCCCCCTACGAGCAGTACTTC
>TRBJ2-7|TRBV29-1|NA|NA
CSVAVGASYELYF
NA
>TRBJ2-1|TRBV5-1|TRBD2|few
CASSLGRLAGVAEQFF
TGCGCCAGCAGCTTGGGGCGACTAGCGGGAGTGGCTGAGCAGTTCTTC
>TRBJ2-7|TRBV10-3|TRBD2|NA
CAISVRAGGPYEQYF
TGTGCCATCAGTGTCAGAGCGGGAGGGCCCTACGAGCAGTACTTC
>TRBJ2-1|TRBV20-1|TRBD2|many
CSAFRLASNEQFF
TGCAGTGCTTTTCGACTAGCGAGCAATGAGCAGTTCTTC
>TRBJ2-1|TRBV7-3|TRBD2|NA
CASSQTSGNLREQFF
TGTGCCAGCAGCCAGACTAGCGGGAATCTGCGTGAGCAGTTCTTC
>TRBJ2-2|TRBV25-1|TRBD2|many
CASGARGAGELFF
TGTGCCAGCGGGGCCCGGGGGGCCGGGGAGCTGTTTTTT
>TRBJ2-1|TRBV18|NA|many
CASSIKYAERQFF
TGTGCCAGCTCCATCAAATACGCAGAACGGCAGTTCTTC
>TRBJ2-7|TRBV18|NA|many
CASSLTTGLLTYEQYF
TGTGCCAGCTCACTAACAACAGGGTTGCTCACCTACGAGCAGTACTTC
>TRBJ2-5|TRBV28|NA|many
CASETGYQETQYF
TGTGCCAGCGAAACAGGCTATCAAGAGACCCAGTACTTC
>TRBJ2-3|TRBV10-3|TRBD1|NA
CAISEGDRSTQYF
TGTGCCATCAGTGAGGGGGACAGGTCCACGCAGTATTTT
>TRBJ2-5|TRBV25-1|NA|NA
CASSAGVQYF
TGTGCCAGCAGTGCGGGGGTCCAGTACTTC
>TRBJ2-5|TRBV6-1|TRBD2|many
CASRERSGILETQYF
TGTGCCAGCCGAGAGCGTAGCGGGATACTGGAGACCCAGTACTTC
>TRBJ1-2|TRBV20-1|TRBD1|many
CSARQGNGYTF
TGCAGTGCTCGACAGGGTAATGGCTACACCTTC
>TRBJ2-7|TRBV5-5|TRBD2|NA
CASSTQREYYEQYF
TGTGCCAGCAGTACCCAGCGGGAGTACTACGAGCAGTACTTC
>TRBJ2-7|TRBV7-9|NA|few
CASSFKGTEQYF
TGTGCCAGCAGCTTTAAGGGGACCGAGCAGTACTTC
>TRBJ2-1|TRBV20-1|NA|few
CSAIRTEAVGEQFF
TGCAGTGCTATAAGGACAGAAGCGGTAGGTGAGCAGTTCTTC
>TRBJ1-6|TRBV20-1|NA|few
CSAREANLNSPLHF
TGCAGTGCTAGAGAGGCCAACCTCAATTCACCCCTCCACTTT
>TRBJ2-5|TRBV7-2|TRBD2|many
CASSLTRLAYVETQYF
TGTGCCAGCAGCTTAACAAGACTAGCGTATGTAGAAACCCAGTACTTC
>TRBJ2-5|TRBV20-1|NA|many
CSATTTGKETQYF
TGCAGTGCTACTACGACTGGGAAAGAGACCCAGTACTTC
>TRBJ2-7|TRBV29-1|NA|many
CSSYHAYEQYF
TGCAGCTCCTACCATGCCTACGAGCAGTACTTC